Sequencing of this T cell receptor beta chain was carried out in a study of blood T cell repertoires in COVID-19. On the study more broadly: Whether acute or convalescent, the COVID-19 samples came from the United States, Italy and Spain. PBMCs, B-cell-depleted T cells, or T cells were the source of the cDNA or gDNA that made up the material.

This CDR3 comprises 14 residues. V lost 2 bases and J 4 bases, leaving 11 bases between the germline ends. Looked up from germline, CDR1 is SEHNR and CDR2 is FQNEAQ (reference sequence). This clone was counted a single time. Under the authors' procedure: From reference gene primer amplification, estimates of nucleated cell counts were derived. This table comes from immunoSEQ multiplex PCR, and its TCRdb copy is limited to in-frame clones, with some not included. The V and J calls and clone size come from that table; D and trimming were worked out from the DNA. The sample includes a few hundred thousand clones, around 90% seen only once; the top ten take around 7.3%.

The sequencing sample was made of peripheral blood. This TCR was sampled from a woman in her 70s with active or convalescent COVID-19. V usage is TRBV7-9 and J usage is TRBJ1-2, with TRBD1 as a possible D gene (6 bases). CDR3 in DNA: TGTGCCAGCAGCTTAACAGGGCGAATCTATGGCTACACCTTC. Translated, it gives CASSLTGRIYGYTF.